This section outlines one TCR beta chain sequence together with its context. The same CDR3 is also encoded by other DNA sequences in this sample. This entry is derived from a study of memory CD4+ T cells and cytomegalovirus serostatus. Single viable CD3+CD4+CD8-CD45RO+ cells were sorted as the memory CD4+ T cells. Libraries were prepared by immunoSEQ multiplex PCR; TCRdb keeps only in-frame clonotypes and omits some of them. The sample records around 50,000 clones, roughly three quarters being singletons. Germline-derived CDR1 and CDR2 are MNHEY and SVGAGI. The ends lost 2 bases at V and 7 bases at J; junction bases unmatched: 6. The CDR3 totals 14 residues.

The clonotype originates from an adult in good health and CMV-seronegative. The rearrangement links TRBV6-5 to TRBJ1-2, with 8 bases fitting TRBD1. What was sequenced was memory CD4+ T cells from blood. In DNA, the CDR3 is TGTGCCAGCAGTTACCTCCAGGGGGCGTCTGGCTACACCTTC. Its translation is CASSYLQGASGYTF.